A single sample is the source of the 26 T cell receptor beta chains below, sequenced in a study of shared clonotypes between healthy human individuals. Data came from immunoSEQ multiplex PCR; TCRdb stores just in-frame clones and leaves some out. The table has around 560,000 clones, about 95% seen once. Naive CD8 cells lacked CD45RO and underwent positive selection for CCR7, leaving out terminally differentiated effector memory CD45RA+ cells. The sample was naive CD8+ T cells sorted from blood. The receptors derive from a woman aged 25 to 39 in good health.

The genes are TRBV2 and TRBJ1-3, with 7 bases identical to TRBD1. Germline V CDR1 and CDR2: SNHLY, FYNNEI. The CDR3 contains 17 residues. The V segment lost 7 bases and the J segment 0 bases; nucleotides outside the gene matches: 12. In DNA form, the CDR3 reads TGTGCCAGCACCCAAATGGGACAGTTTCACTCTGGAAACACCATATATTTT. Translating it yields CASTQMGQFHSGNTIYF.

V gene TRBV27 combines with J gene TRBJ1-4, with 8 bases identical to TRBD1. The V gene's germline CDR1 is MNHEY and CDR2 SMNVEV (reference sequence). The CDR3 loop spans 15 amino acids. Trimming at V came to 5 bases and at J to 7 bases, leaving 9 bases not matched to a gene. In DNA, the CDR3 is TGTGCCAGCAGTCCTGCGGCAGGGGGCTTTGAAAAACTGTTTTTT. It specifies CASSPAAGGFEKLFF. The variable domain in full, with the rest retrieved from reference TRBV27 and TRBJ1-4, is EAQVTQNPRYLITVTGKKLTVTCSQNMNHEYMSWYRQDPGLGLRQIYYSMNVEVTDKGDVPEGYKVSRKEKRNFPLILESPSPNQTSLYFCASSPAAGGFEKLFFGSGTQLSVL.

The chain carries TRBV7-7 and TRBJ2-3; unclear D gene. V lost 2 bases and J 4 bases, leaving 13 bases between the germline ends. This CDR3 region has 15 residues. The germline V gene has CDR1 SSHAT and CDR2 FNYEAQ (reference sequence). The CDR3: CASSLRVGFADTQYF. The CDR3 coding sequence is TGTGCCAGCAGCTTACGAGTCGGGTTTGCAGATACGCAGTATTTT. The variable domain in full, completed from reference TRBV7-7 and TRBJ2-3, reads GAGVSQSPRYKVTKRGQDVTLRCDPISSHATLYWYQQALGQGPEFLTYFNYEAQPDKSGLPSDRFSAERPEGSISTLTIQRTEQRDSAMYRCASSLRVGFADTQYFGPGTRLTVL.

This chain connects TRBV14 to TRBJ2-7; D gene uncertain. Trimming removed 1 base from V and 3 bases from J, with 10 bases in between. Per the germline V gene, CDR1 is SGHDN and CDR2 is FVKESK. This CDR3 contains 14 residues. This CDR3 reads CASSQAFGHYEQYF. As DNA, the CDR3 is TGTGCCAGCAGCCAAGCGTTCGGCCACTACGAGCAGTACTTC.

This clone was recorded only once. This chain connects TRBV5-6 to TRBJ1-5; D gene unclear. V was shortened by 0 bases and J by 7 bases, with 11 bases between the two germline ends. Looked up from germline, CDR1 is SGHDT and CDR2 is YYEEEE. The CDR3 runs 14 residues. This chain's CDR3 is CASSLARGLQPQHF. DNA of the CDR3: TGTGCCAGCAGCTTGGCGCGGGGATTGCAGCCCCAGCATTTT.

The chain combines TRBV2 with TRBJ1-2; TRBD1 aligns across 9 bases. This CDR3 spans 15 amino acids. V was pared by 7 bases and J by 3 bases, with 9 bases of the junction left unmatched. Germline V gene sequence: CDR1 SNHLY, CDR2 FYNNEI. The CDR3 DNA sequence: TGTGCCAGCATGATGGGACAGGGAATATACTATGGCTACACCTTC. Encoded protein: CASMMGQGIYYGYTF.

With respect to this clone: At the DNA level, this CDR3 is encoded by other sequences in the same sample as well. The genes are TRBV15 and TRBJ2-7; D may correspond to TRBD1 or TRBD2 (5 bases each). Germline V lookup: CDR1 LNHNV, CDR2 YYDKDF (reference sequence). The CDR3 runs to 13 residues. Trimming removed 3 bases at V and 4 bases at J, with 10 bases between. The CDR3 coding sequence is TGTGCCACCAGCAGCGATGGGGGTTACGAGCAGTACTTC. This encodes CATSSDGGYEQYF.

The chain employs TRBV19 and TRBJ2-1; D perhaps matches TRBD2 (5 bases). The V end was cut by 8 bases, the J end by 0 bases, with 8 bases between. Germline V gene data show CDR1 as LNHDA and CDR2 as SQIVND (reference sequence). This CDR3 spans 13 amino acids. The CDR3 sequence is CASQRTSYNEQFF. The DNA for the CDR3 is TGTGCCAGTCAGCGGACCTCCTACAATGAGCAGTTCTTC.

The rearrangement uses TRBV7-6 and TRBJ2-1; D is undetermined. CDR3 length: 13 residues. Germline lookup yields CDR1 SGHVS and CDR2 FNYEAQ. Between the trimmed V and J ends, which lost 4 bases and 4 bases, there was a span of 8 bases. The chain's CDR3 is CASSSGRYNEQFF. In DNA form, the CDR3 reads TGTGCCAGCAGCTCAGGAAGATACAATGAGCAGTTCTTC.

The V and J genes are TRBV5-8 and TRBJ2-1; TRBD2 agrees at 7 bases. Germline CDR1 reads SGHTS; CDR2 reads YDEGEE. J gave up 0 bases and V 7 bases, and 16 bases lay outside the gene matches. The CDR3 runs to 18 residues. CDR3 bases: TGTGCCAGCCTCCCCGGGGGGTCCCGGACTGGCTCCTACAATGAGCAGTTCTTC. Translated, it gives CASLPGGSRTGSYNEQFF.

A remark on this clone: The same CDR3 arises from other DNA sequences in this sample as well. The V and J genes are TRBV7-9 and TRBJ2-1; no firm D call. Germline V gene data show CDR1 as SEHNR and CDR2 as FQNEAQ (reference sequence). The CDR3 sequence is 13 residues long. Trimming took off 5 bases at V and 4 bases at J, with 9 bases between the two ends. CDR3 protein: CASSPGMYNEQFF. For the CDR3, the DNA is TGTGCCAGCAGCCCTGGAATGTACAATGAGCAGTTCTTC. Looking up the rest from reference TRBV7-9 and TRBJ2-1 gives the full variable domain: DTGVSQNPRHKITKRGQNVTFRCDPISEHNRLYWYRQTLGQGPEFLTYFQNEAQLEKSRLLSDRFSAERPKGSFSTLEIQRTEQGDSAMYLCASSPGMYNEQFFGPGTRLTVL.

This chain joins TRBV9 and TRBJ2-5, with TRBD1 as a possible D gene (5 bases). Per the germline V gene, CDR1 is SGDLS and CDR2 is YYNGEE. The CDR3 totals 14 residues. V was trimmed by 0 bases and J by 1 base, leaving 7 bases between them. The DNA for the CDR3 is TGTGCCAGCAGCGTAGATGGGGCCCAAGAGACCCAGTACTTC. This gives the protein CASSVDGAQETQYF. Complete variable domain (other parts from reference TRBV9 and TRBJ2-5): DSGVTQTPKHLITATGQRVTLRCSPRSGDLSVYWYQQSLDQGLQFLIQYYNGEERAKGNILERFSAQQFPDLHSELNLSSLELGDSALYFCASSVDGAQETQYFGPGTRLLVL.

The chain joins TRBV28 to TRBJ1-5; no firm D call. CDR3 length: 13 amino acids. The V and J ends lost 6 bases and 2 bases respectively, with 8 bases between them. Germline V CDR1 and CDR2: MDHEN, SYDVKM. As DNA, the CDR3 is TGTGCCAGCAGCGTGATGCGCAATCAGCCCCAGCATTTT. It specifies CASSVMRNQPQHF. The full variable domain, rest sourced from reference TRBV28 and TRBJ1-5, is DVKVTQSSRYLVKRTGEKVFLECVQDMDHENMFWYRQDPGLGLRLIYFSYDVKMKEKGDIPEGYSVSREKKERFSLILESASTNQTSMYLCASSVMRNQPQHFGDGTRLSIL.

In DNA, the CDR3 is TGTGCCAGTAGTCCCCGGACAGGGGGTTTTACTGAAGCTTTCTTT. Protein product: CASSPRTGGFTEAFF. The chain couples TRBV19 to TRBJ1-1, with TRBD1 matching 10 bases. The CDR3 runs 15 residues. Germline trimming cut 5 bases from V and 5 bases from J; bases unmatched to any gene: 8. Germline V gene data show CDR1 as LNHDA and CDR2 as SQIVND (reference sequence).

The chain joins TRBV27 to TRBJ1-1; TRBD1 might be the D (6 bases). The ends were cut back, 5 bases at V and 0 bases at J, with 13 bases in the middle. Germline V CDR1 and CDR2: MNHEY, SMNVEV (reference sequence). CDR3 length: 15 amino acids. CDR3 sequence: CASSLDTGMNTEAFF. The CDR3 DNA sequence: TGTGCCAGCAGTCTAGATACAGGGATGAACACTGAAGCTTTCTTT.

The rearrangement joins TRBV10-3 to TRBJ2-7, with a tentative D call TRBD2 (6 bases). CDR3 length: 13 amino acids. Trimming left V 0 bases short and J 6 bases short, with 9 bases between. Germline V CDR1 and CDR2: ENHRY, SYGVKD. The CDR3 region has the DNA TGTGCCATCAGTGAGTCTGGGGGAGGCGAGCAGTACTTC. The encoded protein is CAISESGGGEQYF.

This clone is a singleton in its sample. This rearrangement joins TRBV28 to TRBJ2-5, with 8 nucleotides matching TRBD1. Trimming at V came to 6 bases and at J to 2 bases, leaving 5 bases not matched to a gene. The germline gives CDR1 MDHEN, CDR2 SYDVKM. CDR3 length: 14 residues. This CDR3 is CASRVQGGQETQYF. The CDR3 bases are TGTGCCAGCAGGGTACAGGGGGGACAAGAGACCCAGTACTTC.

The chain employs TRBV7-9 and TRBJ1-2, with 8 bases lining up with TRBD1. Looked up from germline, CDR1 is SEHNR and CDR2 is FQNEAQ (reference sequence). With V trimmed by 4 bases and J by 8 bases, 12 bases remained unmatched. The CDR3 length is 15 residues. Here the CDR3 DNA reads TGTGCCAGCAGCTCCGAAATGACAGGGGCCTCGGGCTACACCTTC. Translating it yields CASSSEMTGASGYTF.

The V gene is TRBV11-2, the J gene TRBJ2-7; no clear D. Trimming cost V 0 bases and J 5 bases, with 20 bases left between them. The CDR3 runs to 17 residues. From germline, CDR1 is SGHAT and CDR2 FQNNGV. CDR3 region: CASSLDVAVKGLHEQYF. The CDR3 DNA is TGTGCCAGCAGCTTAGATGTGGCAGTGAAGGGTCTACACGAGCAGTACTTC.

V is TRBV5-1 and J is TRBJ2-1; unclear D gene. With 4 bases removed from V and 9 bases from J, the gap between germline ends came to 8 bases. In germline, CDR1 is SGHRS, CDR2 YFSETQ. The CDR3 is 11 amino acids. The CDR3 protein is CASSPGVEQFF. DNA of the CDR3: TGCGCCAGCAGCCCTGGGGTTGAGCAGTTCTTC.

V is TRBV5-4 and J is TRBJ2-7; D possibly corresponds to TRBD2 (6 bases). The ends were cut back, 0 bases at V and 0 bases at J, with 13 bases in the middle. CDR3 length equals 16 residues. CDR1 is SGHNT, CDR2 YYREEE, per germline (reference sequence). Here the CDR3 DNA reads TGTGCCAGCAGCTTGGGAGTGGGAGGTGACTCCTACGAGCAGTACTTC. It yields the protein CASSLGVGGDSYEQYF.

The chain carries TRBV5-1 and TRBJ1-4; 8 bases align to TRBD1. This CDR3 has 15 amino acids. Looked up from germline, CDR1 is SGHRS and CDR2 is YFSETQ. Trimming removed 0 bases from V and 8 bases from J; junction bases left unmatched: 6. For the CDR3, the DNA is TGCGCCAGCAGCTTGGATTGGACAGGGCGGGAAAAACTGTTTTTT. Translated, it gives CASSLDWTGREKLFF.

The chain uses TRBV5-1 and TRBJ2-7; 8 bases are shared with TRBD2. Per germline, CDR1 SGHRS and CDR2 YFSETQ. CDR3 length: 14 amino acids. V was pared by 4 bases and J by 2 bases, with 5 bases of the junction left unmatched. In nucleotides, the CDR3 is TGCGCCAGCAGCACCTTTAGCGGGACCTACGAGCAGTACTTC. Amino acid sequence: CASSTFSGTYEQYF.

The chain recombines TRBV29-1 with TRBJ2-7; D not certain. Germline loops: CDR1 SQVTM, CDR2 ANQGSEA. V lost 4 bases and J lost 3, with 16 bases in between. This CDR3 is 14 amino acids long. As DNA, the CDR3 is TGCAGCGTTGCCTGGACCCGGATGCACTACGAGCAGTACTTC. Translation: CSVAWTRMHYEQYF.

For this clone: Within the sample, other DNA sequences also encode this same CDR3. This CDR3 reads CASSPGQSYEQYF. For the CDR3, the DNA is TGTGCCAGCAGCCCGGGACAGAGCTACGAGCAGTACTTC. The chain is built from TRBV6-5 and TRBJ2-7, with 7 bases that match TRBD1. Germline CDR1 and CDR2: MNHEY and SVGAGI. The CDR3 is made up of 13 amino acids. V dropped 6 bases and J dropped 3; count of bases not matched to a gene: 5.

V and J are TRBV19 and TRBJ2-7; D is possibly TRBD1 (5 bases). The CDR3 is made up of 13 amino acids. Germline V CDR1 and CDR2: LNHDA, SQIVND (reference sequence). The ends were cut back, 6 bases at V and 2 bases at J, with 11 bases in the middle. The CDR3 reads CASSDSGTYEQYF. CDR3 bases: TGTGCCAGTAGCGACAGTGGAACCTACGAGCAGTACTTC.